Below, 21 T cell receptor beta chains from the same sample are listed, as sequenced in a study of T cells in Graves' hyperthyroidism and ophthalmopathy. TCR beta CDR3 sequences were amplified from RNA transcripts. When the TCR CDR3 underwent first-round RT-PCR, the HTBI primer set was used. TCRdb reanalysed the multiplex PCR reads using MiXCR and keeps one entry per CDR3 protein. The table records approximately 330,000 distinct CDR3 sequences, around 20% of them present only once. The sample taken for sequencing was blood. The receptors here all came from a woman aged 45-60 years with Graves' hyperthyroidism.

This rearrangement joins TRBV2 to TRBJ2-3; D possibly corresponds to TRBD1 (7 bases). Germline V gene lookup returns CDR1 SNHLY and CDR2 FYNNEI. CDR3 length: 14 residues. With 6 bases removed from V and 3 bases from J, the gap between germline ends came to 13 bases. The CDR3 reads CASRNRGLTDTQYF. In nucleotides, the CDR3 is TGTGCCAGCAGGAACAGGGGACTGACAGATACGCAGTATTTT.

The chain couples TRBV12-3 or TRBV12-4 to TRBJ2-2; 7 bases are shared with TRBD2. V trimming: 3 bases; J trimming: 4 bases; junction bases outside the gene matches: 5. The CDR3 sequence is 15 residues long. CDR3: CASSFAGVITGELFF. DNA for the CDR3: TGTGCCAGCAGTTTCGCGGGAGTGATCACCGGGGAGCTGTTTTTT.

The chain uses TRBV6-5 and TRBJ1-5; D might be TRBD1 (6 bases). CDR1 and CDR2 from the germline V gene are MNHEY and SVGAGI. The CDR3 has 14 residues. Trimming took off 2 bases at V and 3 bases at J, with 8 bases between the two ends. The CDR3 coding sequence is TGTGCCAGCAGTTACAGGGGGGACAATCAGCCCCAGCATTTT. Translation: CASSYRGDNQPQHF.

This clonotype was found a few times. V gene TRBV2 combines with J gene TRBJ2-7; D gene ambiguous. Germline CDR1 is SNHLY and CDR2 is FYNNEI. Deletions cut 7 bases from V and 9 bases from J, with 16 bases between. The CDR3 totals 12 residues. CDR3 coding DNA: TGTGCCAGCAAGAGCGAGAGACCCGGGCAGTACTTC. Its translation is CASKSERPGQYF. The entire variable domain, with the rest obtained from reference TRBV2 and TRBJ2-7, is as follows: EPEVTQTPSHQVTQMGQEVILRCVPISNHLYFYWYRQILGQKVEFLVSFYNNEISEKSEIFDDQFSVERPDGSNFTLKIRSTKLEDSAMYFCASKSERPGQYFGPGTRLTVT.

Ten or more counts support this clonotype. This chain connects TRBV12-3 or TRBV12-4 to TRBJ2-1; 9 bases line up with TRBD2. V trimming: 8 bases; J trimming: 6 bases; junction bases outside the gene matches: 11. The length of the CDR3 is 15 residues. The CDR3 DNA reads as TGTGCCAGCTCCTCCGCGCTAGCGGGAAGCAATGAGCAGTTCTTC. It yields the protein CASSSALAGSNEQFF.

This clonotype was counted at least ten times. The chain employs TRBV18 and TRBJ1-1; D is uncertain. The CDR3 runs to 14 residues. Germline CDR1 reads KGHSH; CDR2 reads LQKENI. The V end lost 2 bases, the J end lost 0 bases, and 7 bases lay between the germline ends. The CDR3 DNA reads TGTGCCAGCTCACCAGAGGGCCTGAACACTGAAGCTTTCTTT. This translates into CASSPEGLNTEAFF.

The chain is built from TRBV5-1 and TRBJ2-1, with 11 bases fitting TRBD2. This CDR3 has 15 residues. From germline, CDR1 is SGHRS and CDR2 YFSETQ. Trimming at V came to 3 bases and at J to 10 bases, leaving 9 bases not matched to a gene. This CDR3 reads CASSYLAGGLYEQFF. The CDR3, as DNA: TGCGCCAGCAGCTACTTAGCGGGAGGGCTATACGAGCAGTTCTTC.

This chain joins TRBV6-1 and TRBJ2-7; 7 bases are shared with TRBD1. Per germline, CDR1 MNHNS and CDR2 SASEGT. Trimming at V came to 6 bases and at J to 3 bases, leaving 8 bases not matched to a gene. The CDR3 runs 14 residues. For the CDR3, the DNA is TGTGCCAGCAGGAAGGGACAGTTGCACTACGAGCAGTACTTC. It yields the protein CASRKGQLHYEQYF.

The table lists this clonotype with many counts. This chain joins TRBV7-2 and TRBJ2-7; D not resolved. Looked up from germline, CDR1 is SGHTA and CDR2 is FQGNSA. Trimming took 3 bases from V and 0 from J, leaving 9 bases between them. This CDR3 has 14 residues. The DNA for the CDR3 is TGTGCCAGCAGCTTCCTCGAACACTCCTACGAGCAGTACTTC. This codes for CASSFLEHSYEQYF.

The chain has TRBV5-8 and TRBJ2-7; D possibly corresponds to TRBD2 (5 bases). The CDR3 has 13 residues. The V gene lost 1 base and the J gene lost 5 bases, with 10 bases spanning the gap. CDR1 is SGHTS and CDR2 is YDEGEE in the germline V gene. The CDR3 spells CASSLLLAHEQYF. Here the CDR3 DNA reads TGTGCCAGCAGCTTGTTGCTAGCCCACGAGCAGTACTTC.

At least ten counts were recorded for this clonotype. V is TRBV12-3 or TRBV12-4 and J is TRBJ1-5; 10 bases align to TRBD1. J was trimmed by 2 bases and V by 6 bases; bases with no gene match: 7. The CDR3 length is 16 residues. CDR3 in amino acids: CASRSGQGFGNQPQHF. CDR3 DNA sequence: TGTGCCAGCAGGTCGGGACAGGGGTTCGGCAATCAGCCCCAGCATTTT.

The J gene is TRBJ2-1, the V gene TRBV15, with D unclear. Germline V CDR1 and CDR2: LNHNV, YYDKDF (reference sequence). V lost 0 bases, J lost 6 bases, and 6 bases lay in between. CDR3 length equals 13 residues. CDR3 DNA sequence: TGTGCCACCAGCAGAGATTGGGGCAATGAGCAGTTCTTC. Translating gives CATSRDWGNEQFF.

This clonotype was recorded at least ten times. The CDR3 DNA follows: TGCGCCAGCAGCCTACAGGGAATCGGCACAGATACGCAGTATTTT. Translation: CASSLQGIGTDTQYF. This chain uses TRBV5-1 with TRBJ2-3; maybe TRBD1 (6 bases). This CDR3 has 15 residues. The germline V gene encodes CDR1 SGHRS and CDR2 YFSETQ. V was trimmed by 4 bases and J by 1 base, leaving 13 bases between them.

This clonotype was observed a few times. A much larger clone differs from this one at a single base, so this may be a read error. CDR3 protein: CASSFGLGQKGTQYF. As DNA, the CDR3 is TGTGCCAGCAGTTTTGGCTTGGGTCAGAAAGGGACCCAGTACTTC. The chain is built from TRBV28 and TRBJ2-5, with D unresolved. CDR3 length: 15 residues. V gave up 3 bases and J gave up 7 bases, with 18 bases separating them. Per germline, CDR1 MDHEN and CDR2 SYDVKM.

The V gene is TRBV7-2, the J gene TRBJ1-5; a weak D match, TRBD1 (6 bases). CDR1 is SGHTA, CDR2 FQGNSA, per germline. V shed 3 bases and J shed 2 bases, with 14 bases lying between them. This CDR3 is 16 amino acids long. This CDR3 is CASSFADSAGNQPQHF. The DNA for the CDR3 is TGTGCCAGCAGCTTTGCGGACAGTGCGGGCAATCAGCCCCAGCATTTT.

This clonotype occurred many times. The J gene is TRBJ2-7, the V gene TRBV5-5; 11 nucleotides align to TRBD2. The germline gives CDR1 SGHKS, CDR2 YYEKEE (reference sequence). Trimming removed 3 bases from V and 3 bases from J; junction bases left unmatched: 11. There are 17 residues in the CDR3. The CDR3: CASSSSGSGRALYEQYF. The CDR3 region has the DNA TGTGCCAGCAGCTCCTCGGGTAGCGGGAGGGCCCTCTACGAGCAGTACTTC.

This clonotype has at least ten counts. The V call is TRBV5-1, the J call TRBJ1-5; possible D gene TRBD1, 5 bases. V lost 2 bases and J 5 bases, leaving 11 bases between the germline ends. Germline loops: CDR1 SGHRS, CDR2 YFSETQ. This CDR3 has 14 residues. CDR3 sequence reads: CASSLDSPDQPQHF. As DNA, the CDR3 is TGCGCCAGCAGCTTAGACAGCCCCGATCAGCCCCAGCATTTT.

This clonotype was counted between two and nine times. The CDR3 DNA is TGCAGTGCTACCTTTCGGACTAGCGGGAGGGCAAATGAGCAGTTCTTC. Protein sequence: CSATFRTSGRANEQFF. The chain joins TRBV20-1 to TRBJ2-1, with 15 positions matching TRBD2. This CDR3 contains 16 residues. Germline loops: CDR1 DFQATT, CDR2 SNEGSKA (reference sequence). With V trimmed by 4 bases and J by 7 bases, 8 bases remained unmatched.

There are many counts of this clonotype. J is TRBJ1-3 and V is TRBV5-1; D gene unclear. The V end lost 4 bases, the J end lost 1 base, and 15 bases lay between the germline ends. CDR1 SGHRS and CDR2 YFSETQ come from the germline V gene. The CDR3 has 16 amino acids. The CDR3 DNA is TGCGCCAGCAGCACTGGGAAGTTACATTCTGGAAACACCATATATTTT. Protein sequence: CASSTGKLHSGNTIYF.

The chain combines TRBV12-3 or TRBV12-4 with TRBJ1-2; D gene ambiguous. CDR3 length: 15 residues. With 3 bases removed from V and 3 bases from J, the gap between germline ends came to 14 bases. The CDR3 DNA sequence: TGTGCCAGCAGTTTGGGGTCAGTCGGTTACTATGGCTACACCTTC. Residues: CASSLGSVGYYGYTF.

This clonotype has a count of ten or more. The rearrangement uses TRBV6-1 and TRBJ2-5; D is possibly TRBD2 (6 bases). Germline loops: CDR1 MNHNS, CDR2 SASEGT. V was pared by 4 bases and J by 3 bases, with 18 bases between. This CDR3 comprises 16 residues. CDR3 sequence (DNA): TGTGCCAGCAGTGGAGGTTTCACTAGCCGCGAAGAGACCCAGTACTTC. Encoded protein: CASSGGFTSREETQYF.